The entry that follows covers one TCR beta chain sequence. What it binds is not known. Analyses pooled second doses at about 4 or about 12 weeks. The data derive from a study of T cell responses to AZD1222 COVID-19 vaccine. Produced via immunoSEQ multiplex PCR; TCRdb's table is partial and in-frame only. In the table there are roughly 180,000 clones, 90% to 95% of which are singletons. Study-wide results and caveats: Mostly white British, mostly female donors; authors suggested clonal diversity may be underestimated. Vaccine-associated CD4 TCRs spanned spike, dominant at 160-218 and 743-854. Receipt of two AZD1222 doses was followed by a rise in Spike-specific TCR breadth and depth.

This clonotype originated in an adult who received the AZD1222 COVID-19 vaccine. This material consisted of peripheral blood, taken 28 days after the second AZD1222 dose.

CDR3 DNA sequence: TGCGCCAGCAGCGGGTGGTCCGAGGTGGAGACCCAGTACTTC. As protein: CASSGWSEVETQYF. The chain uses TRBV5-1 and TRBJ2-5; D is ambiguous. The V gene lost 4 bases and the J gene lost 5 bases, with 15 bases spanning the gap. The CDR3 length is 14 residues. Germline values: CDR1 SGHRS, CDR2 YFSETQ.